The rows below give T cell receptor beta chains drawn from one sample of a study of blood T cell repertoires in COVID-19. Profiled with immunoSEQ multiplex PCR; TCRdb holds only in-frame clones, not every one. The sample shows 40,000 or so clones, 90% of them seen only once. Material for sequencing was peripheral blood. Source of these receptors: a man aged 45-65 years with active COVID-19. Both conserved end residues are trimmed from each CDR3. Clone size, where shown, is once, few, many, or a class for clones that have expanded.

CDR3aa: ASGRTGGITGELF; abundance: NA; v_gene: TRBV27; j_gene: TRBJ2-2
CDR3aa: ASSTNSGLLKGYT; abundance: NA; v_gene: TRBV19; j_gene: TRBJ1-2
CDR3aa: ASSTGYEQY; abundance: NA; v_gene: TRBV28; j_gene: TRBJ2-7
CDR3aa: ASSSRGEQY; abundance: NA; v_gene: TRBV6-5; j_gene: TRBJ2-7
CDR3aa: AGGGSRGYEQY; abundance: NA; v_gene: TRBV19; j_gene: TRBJ2-7
CDR3aa: ASSLLGSGLLNEQF; abundance: NA; v_gene: TRBV11-2; j_gene: TRBJ2-1
CDR3aa: ASSQEQHTEAF; abundance: NA; v_gene: TRBV4-2; j_gene: TRBJ1-1
CDR3aa: ASRKGHEQF; abundance: NA; v_gene: TRBV27; j_gene: TRBJ2-1
CDR3aa: ASSSSNRRVYGYT; abundance: NA; v_gene: TRBV5-1; j_gene: TRBJ1-2
CDR3aa: ASSPGYNSPLH; abundance: NA; v_gene: TRBV7-3; j_gene: TRBJ1-6
CDR3aa: ASSQDRGDRGHTEAF; abundance: once; v_gene: TRBV3-1/TRBV3-2; j_gene: TRBJ1-1
CDR3aa: ASSDGSNQPQH; abundance: once; v_gene: TRBV6-1; j_gene: TRBJ1-5
CDR3aa: ASSWGTSPHTDTQY; abundance: NA; v_gene: TRBV5-1; j_gene: TRBJ2-3
CDR3aa: ASSQLPGTGGNEQF; abundance: NA; v_gene: TRBV4-2; j_gene: TRBJ2-1
CDR3aa: ASHSRTLEAF; abundance: NA; v_gene: TRBV25-1; j_gene: TRBJ1-1
CDR3aa: ASSLFGEANYGYT; abundance: NA; v_gene: TRBV5-8; j_gene: TRBJ1-2
CDR3aa: ASSLALAGGNTQY; abundance: NA; v_gene: TRBV5-1; j_gene: TRBJ2-3
CDR3aa: ASRAGAGSGNTIY; abundance: NA; v_gene: TRBV19; j_gene: TRBJ1-3
CDR3aa: ASSPKPGTGGRSGYT; abundance: NA; v_gene: TRBV6-2/TRBV6-3; j_gene: TRBJ1-2
CDR3aa: ASSLSNRAGNTIY; abundance: NA; v_gene: TRBV7-9; j_gene: TRBJ1-3
CDR3aa: ASSLAGGTQY; abundance: NA; v_gene: TRBV11-2; j_gene: TRBJ2-5
CDR3aa: ASSSKNGDNYGYT; abundance: NA; v_gene: TRBV7-9; j_gene: TRBJ1-2
CDR3aa: ASSPAGVSNQPQH; abundance: NA; v_gene: TRBV18; j_gene: TRBJ1-5